These T cell receptor beta chains were read from a single sample in a study of blood T cell repertoires in COVID-19. Sequencing was performed with immunoSEQ multiplex PCR; in TCRdb, only in-frame clones are kept and a portion is missing. The sample gives 110,000 to 150,000 clones, more than 75% of which show up once; around 4% is in the top ten. Sequenced input: peripheral blood. These receptors originate from a woman aged 80 or over with acute or convalescent COVID-19. CDR3s include the opening cysteine and the closing phenylalanine or tryptophan.

TRBJ2-7 TRBV6-4 CASRGTGGKSEQYF
TRBJ2-5 TRBV5-1 CASSLGVGETQYF
TRBJ2-2 TRBV7-2 CASSLAPGLAGGLWDTGELFF
TRBJ1-1 TRBV6-5 CASRSLGSSTEAFF
TRBJ1-3 TRBV28 CASSPPTGLSSGNTIYF
TRBJ1-2 TRBV3-1/TRBV3-2 CASSQGAGGAKTF
TRBJ1-5 TRBV6-1 CASSAARNNQPQHF
TRBJ2-7 TRBV5-1 CASSDSRGTGGSYEQYF
TRBJ1-1 TRBV18 CASSPMRGQGTEAFF
TRBJ2-7 TRBV28 CASSLWDTPYEQYF
TRBJ2-1 TRBV24-1 CATSGYEDNEQFF
TRBJ2-7 TRBV14 CASSRGLLSSYEQYF
TRBJ2-3 TRBV6-5 CASSSSRVAGSDTQYF
TRBJ1-2 TRBV5-5 CASSPGQGNYGYTF
TRBJ2-7 TRBV21-1 CASDETSSYEQYF
TRBJ2-2 TRBV7-3 CASSLRTGGSGELFF
TRBJ2-7 TRBV5-1 CASSLTVQTGIPYEQYF
TRBJ1-5 TRBV5-6 CASSPGQGIQPQHF
TRBJ2-7 TRBV5-5 CASSVVMGGSYEQYF